This is a list of T cell receptor beta chains from one sample in a study of CD8 T cells in ankylosing spondylitis. TCRdb ran MiXCR on the 5' RACE reads and lists one entry per CDR3 protein. The sample consists of fewer than 650,000 distinct CDR3 sequences, roughly 13% of them appearing once. Sequenced: blood, either unsorted or a sorted T cell fraction (not recorded which). The receptors come from a male donor with ankylosing spondylitis. Both conserved end residues are part of each CDR3. A D gene is named only where the DNA matches it firmly. Only some rows state a clone size, as once, few, many or a class for expanded clones.

v_call	d_call	clone_size	j_call	cdr3_nt	cdr3_aa
TRBV10-2	NA	few	TRBJ2-1	TGCGCCAGCACTGCGACTAGGGGAAACAATGAGCAGTTCTTC	CASTATRGNNEQFF
TRBV12-3/TRBV12-4	NA	many	TRBJ1-3	TGTGCCAGCAGTAGACAGAGCTCTGGAAACACCATATATTTT	CASSRQSSGNTIYF
TRBV2	NA	NA	TRBJ2-1	TGTGCCAGCAGGGGGACGATTTACAATGAGCAGTTCTTC	CASRGTIYNEQFF
TRBV3-1	TRBD1	many	TRBJ2-7	TGTGCCAGCAGCCCTAGGGGGCAATCCTACGAGCAGTACTTC	CASSPRGQSYEQYF
TRBV6-2/TRBV6-3	NA	NA	TRBJ1-1	TGTGCCAGCAGTTACTCCTCCCGCGACCACAGACGTGAAGCTTTCTTT	CASSYSSRDHRREAFF
TRBV12-3/TRBV12-4	NA	many	TRBJ2-1	TGTGCCAGCAGTCCCGCCCAGGGGGGTGTAGAGCAGTTCTTC	CASSPAQGGVEQFF
TRBV20-1	TRBD1	NA	TRBJ2-3	TGCAGTGCGTCGGACAGGGGGCGAATCACAGATACGCAGTATTTT	CSASDRGRITDTQYF
TRBV5-1	TRBD2	many	TRBJ2-1	TGCGCCAGCAGCTTGGTGGCACTAGCGGGAAATGAGCAGTTCTTC	CASSLVALAGNEQFF
TRBV7-9	TRBD1	NA	TRBJ1-1	TGTGCCAGCAGCTCCGCCCTAGGGACAGGGGGCACTGAAGCTTTCTTT	CASSSALGTGGTEAFF
TRBV7-8	TRBD2	few	TRBJ2-1	TGTGCCAGCAGCTTTGTCGGGAGGGCCTACAATGAGCAGTTCTTC	CASSFVGRAYNEQFF
TRBV20-1	TRBD2	many	TRBJ2-1	TGCAGTGCAGCACCGGGACTAGCGCACTACAATGAGCAGTTCTTC	CSAAPGLAHYNEQFF
TRBV29-1	NA	NA	TRBJ2-1	TGCAGCTTCCTCTTATCGGGTACTGAGCAGTTCTTC	CSFLLSGTEQFF
TRBV11-2	TRBD2	few	TRBJ2-1	TGTGCCAGCAGCGCTCGACTAGCGGGAGAGTATGAGCAGTTCTTC	CASSARLAGEYEQFF
TRBV4-2	NA	NA	TRBJ1-1	TGTGCCAGCAGCCAAGATGAGGGGGGAACTGAAGCTTTCTTT	CASSQDEGGTEAFF
TRBV2	NA	NA	TRBJ1-5	TGTGCCAGCAACTTAAGGGGCATAAGCAATCAGCCCCAGCATTTT	CASNLRGISNQPQHF
TRBV4-2	NA	few	TRBJ1-4	TGTGCCAGCAGCCAAGTCGGGGCAGGTGACGAAAAACTGTTTTTT	CASSQVGAGDEKLFF
TRBV9	NA	many	TRBJ1-1	TGTGCCAGCAGCGTAGTTAGCCCGGGGCGGAACACTGAAGCTTTCTTT	CASSVVSPGRNTEAFF
TRBV6-5	NA	NA	TRBJ2-3	TGTGCCAGCAGTTACTCGAGCGGGAGCACAGATACGCAGTATTTT	CASSYSSGSTDTQYF
TRBV6-2/TRBV6-3	NA	many	TRBJ2-3	TGTGCCAGCAGTGCGGGACGCACAGATACGCAGTATTTT	CASSAGRTDTQYF
TRBV12-3/TRBV12-4	NA	NA	TRBJ1-4	TGTGCCAGCAGTTTAGCCAGTACGGGTTATGAAAAACTGTTTTTT	CASSLASTGYEKLFF
TRBV3-1	TRBD1	few	TRBJ1-4	TGTGCCAGCAGCCAAGAGGACAGGCAGAATGAAAAACTGTTTTTT	CASSQEDRQNEKLFF
TRBV3-1	NA	NA	TRBJ2-1	TGTGCCAGCAGCCAAGATCCCTCGTCCAATGAGCAGTTCTTC	CASSQDPSSNEQFF
TRBV20-1	NA	NA	TRBJ1-5	TGCAGTGCTCTTACACCAACGCAGGGCCAGCCCCAGCATTTT	CSALTPTQGQPQHF
TRBV27	NA	few	TRBJ2-3	TGTGCCAGCAGTTTGAAGAGGACAGATACGCAGTATTTT	CASSLKRTDTQYF
TRBV12-3/TRBV12-4	TRBD1	NA	TRBJ1-2	TGTGCCAGCACCTTAGGGACAGGGCAAGATGGCTACACCTTC	CASTLGTGQDGYTF
TRBV21-1	NA	NA	TRBJ2-1	TGTGCCAGCAGCAAGGGGAGCGGGAGGGGGAATGAGCAGTTCTTC	CASSKGSGRGNEQFF
TRBV11-3	NA	few	TRBJ2-1	TGTGCCAGCAGCCGCCCCGGGCCGCGCGTCGATGAGCAGTTCTTC	CASSRPGPRVDEQFF
TRBV27	NA	NA	TRBJ1-4	TGTGCCAGCAGTTCCCCGACGGATCGCTCTAATGAAAAACTGTTTTTT	CASSSPTDRSNEKLFF
TRBV11-3	NA	NA	TRBJ2-1	TGTGCCAGCAGCTTAGCCGCCCGCGATGAGCAGTTCTTC	CASSLAARDEQFF
TRBV20-1	NA	NA	TRBJ2-1	TGCAGCCCCAGGATTGGAATCTCCTACAATGAGCAGTTCTTC	CSPRIGISYNEQFF
TRBV27	NA	few	TRBJ2-5	TGTGCCAGCAGTCAAAGGGGAGAGACCCAGTACTTC	CASSQRGETQYF
TRBV24-1	NA	many	TRBJ2-1	TGTGCCACCAGTGAGTCTGGGACTTACAATGAGCAGTTCTTC	CATSESGTYNEQFF
TRBV20-1	NA	few	TRBJ2-7	TGCAGTGCTAGAGCGCAGCCTCTCTACGAGCAGTACTTC	CSARAQPLYEQYF
TRBV5-1	TRBD1	many	TRBJ1-1	TGCGCCAGCAGGGGGACAGGGACTATGACCACTGAAGCTTTCTTT	CASRGTGTMTTEAFF
TRBV18	TRBD2	few	TRBJ2-1	TGTGCCAGCTCACGTGTTAGCGGGAGTCAGGATGAGCAGTTCTTC	CASSRVSGSQDEQFF
TRBV12-3/TRBV12-4	NA	few	TRBJ1-1	TGTGCCAGCAGTTTATTTAAAGAAACGGCTGAAGCTTTCTTT	CASSLFKETAEAFF
TRBV6-6	TRBD2	NA	TRBJ2-1	TGTGCCAGCAGCCCCTCCCTAGCGGACCAGTTCTTC	CASSPSLADQFF
TRBV20-1	NA	NA	TRBJ2-3	TGCAGTGCCCACTACCCTCCAGGAGATACGCAGTATTTT	CSAHYPPGDTQYF
TRBV10-3	TRBD2	few	TRBJ2-7	TGTGCCATCAGTGAGCCCCCTTATAGCGGGGACACCTACGAGCAGTACTTC	CAISEPPYSGDTYEQYF
TRBV27	TRBD2	few	TRBJ2-2	TGTGCCAGCAGTTCTAGCGGGAGGGTGACCGGGGAGCTGTTTTTT	CASSSSGRVTGELFF
TRBV6-1	NA	NA	TRBJ2-1	TGTGCCAGCAGTGGAGGTAGGGCCTCCTACAATGAGCAGTTCTTC	CASSGGRASYNEQFF
TRBV20-1	NA	NA	TRBJ2-7	TGCAGTGCTAGAGATCCTAGAGCCTACGAGCAGTACTTC	CSARDPRAYEQYF
TRBV7-2	NA	few	TRBJ1-2	TGTGCCAGCAGCTACGGGAATATGGCACAGAGTAACTATGGCTACACCTTC	CASSYGNMAQSNYGYTF
TRBV14	TRBD2	NA	TRBJ2-5	TGTGCCAGCAGCCACTTGACTAGCGGGAAGGCTCCCGGCCAAGAGACCCAGTACTTC	CASSHLTSGKAPGQETQYF
TRBV4-2	NA	many	TRBJ2-2	TGTGCCAGCAGCCAAGATCGAGAACAAACCGGGGAGCTGTTTTTT	CASSQDREQTGELFF
TRBV5-1	NA	few	TRBJ2-5	TGCGCCAGCAGCTTGGGCCCCCTACTTGCAGGGTCGGGGCAAGAGACCCAGTACTTC	CASSLGPLLAGSGQETQYF
TRBV30	TRBD2	NA	TRBJ2-7	TGTGCCTGGAGTGTTAGTAGCGGGAATGAGCAGTACTTC	CAWSVSSGNEQYF
TRBV7-8	TRBD1	few	TRBJ1-5	TGTGCCAGCAGCACCGGGACAGGCAATAGCAATCAGCCCCAGCATTTT	CASSTGTGNSNQPQHF
TRBV2	NA	few	TRBJ2-1	TGTGCCAGCAGTGAATACAGCCTGGGTTACAATGAGCAGTTCTTC	CASSEYSLGYNEQFF
TRBV7-9	NA	NA	TRBJ2-5	TGTGCCAGCAGCTTACTGGCGGCAGAGACCCAGTACTTC	CASSLLAAETQYF
TRBV7-2	TRBD2	NA	TRBJ2-5	TGTGCCAGCAGCTTAGTCGGTAGCGGGCACTCTCAAGAGACCCAGTACTTC	CASSLVGSGHSQETQYF
TRBV20-1	NA	NA	TRBJ2-5	TGCAGTGGGTCAGGGGGAGGGTTCGAAGAGACCCAGTACTTC	CSGSGGGFEETQYF
TRBV10-3	TRBD2	few	TRBJ2-5	TGTGCCATCAGTGAGCAGGGACTAGCGGGAGAGGAGACCCAGTACTTC	CAISEQGLAGEETQYF
TRBV11-2	TRBD2	few	TRBJ2-1	TGTGCCAGCAGCTTATGGACTAGCGGGAGCTCCTACAATGAGCAGTTCTTC	CASSLWTSGSSYNEQFF
TRBV6-1	TRBD2	few	TRBJ2-2	TGTGCCAGCAGTCGCGGGGAGGGACCGAACACCGGGGAGCTGTTTTTT	CASSRGEGPNTGELFF
TRBV3-1	NA	NA	TRBJ2-3	TGTGCCAGCAGCCAAGATCCCCGCACAGATACGCAGTATTTT	CASSQDPRTDTQYF
TRBV12-3/TRBV12-4	NA	NA	TRBJ1-5	TGTGCCAGCAGCCCTTCACGCAGTGGTAATCAGCCCCAGCATTTT	CASSPSRSGNQPQHF
TRBV6-1	TRBD2	NA	TRBJ2-7	TGTGCCAGCAACGGGACTAGCCGCACCTACGAGCAGTACTTC	CASNGTSRTYEQYF
TRBV20-1	NA	few	TRBJ2-6	TGCAGTGCTGCAGGACAGTTCGGGGCCAACGTCCTGACTTTC	CSAAGQFGANVLTF